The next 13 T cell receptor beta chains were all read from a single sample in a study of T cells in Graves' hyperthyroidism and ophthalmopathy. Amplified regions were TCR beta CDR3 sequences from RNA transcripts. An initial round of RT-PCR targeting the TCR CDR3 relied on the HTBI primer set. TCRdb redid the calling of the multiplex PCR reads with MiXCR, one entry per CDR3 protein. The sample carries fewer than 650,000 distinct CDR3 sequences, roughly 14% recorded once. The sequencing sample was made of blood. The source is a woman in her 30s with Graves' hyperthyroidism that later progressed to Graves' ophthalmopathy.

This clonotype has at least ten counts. CDR3 sequence reads: CSARADNMNTEAFF. CDR3 DNA sequence: TGCAGTGCTAGAGCTGACAATATGAACACTGAAGCTTTCTTT. The chain couples TRBV20-1 to TRBJ1-1; D remains unclear. The CDR3 is made up of 14 amino acids. V was cut by 1 base and J by 0 bases, with 9 bases left in between. Per germline, CDR1 DFQATT and CDR2 SNEGSKA (reference sequence).

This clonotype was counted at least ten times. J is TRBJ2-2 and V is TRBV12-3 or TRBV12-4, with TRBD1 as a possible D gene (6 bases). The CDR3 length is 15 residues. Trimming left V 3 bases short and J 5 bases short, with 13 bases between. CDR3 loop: CASSFQQGRTGELFF. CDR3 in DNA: TGTGCCAGCAGTTTTCAACAGGGAAGGACCGGGGAGCTGTTTTTT.

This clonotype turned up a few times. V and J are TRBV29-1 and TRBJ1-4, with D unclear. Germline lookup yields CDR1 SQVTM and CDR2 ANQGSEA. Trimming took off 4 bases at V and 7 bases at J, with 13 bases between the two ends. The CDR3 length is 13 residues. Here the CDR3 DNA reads TGCAGCGTTGTACCATTTGAGGGTGAAAAACTGTTTTTT. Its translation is CSVVPFEGEKLFF.

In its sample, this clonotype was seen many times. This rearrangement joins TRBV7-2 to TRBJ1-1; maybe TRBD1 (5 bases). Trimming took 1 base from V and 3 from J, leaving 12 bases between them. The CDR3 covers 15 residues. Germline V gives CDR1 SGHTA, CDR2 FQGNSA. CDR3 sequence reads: CASSLVWGGDTEAFF. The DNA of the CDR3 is TGTGCCAGCAGCTTAGTGTGGGGAGGGGACACTGAAGCTTTCTTT.

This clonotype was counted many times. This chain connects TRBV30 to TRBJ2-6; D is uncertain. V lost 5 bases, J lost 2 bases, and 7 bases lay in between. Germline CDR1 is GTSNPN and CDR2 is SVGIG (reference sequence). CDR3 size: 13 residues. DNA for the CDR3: TGTGCCTGGGAAGATACTGGGGCCAACGTCCTGACTTTC. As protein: CAWEDTGANVLTF.

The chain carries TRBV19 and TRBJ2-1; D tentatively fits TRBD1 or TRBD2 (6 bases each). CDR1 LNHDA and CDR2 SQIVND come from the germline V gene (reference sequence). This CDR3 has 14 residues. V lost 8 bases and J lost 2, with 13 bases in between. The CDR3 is CASRNGGPYNEQFF. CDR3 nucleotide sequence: TGTGCCAGTCGGAACGGGGGCCCCTACAATGAGCAGTTCTTC. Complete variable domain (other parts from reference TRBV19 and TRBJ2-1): DGGITQSPKYLFRKEGQNVTLSCEQNLNHDAMYWYRQDPGQGLRLIYYSQIVNDFQKGDIAEGYSVSREKKESFPLTVTSAQKNPTAFYLCASRNGGPYNEQFFGPGTRLTVL.

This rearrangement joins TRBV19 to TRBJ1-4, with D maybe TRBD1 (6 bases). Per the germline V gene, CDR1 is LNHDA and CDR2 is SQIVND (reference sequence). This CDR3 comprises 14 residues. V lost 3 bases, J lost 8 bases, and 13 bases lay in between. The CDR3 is CASSINRVDEKLFF. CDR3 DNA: TGTGCCAGTAGTATTAACAGGGTGGACGAAAAACTGTTTTTT.

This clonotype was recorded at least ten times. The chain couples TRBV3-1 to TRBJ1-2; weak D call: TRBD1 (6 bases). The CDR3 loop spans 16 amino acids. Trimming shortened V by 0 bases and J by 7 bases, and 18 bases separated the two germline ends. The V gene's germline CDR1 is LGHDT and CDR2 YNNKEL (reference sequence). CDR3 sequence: CASSQDIGGALFGYTF. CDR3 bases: TGTGCCAGCAGCCAAGATATCGGGGGCGCGTTGTTTGGCTACACCTTC.

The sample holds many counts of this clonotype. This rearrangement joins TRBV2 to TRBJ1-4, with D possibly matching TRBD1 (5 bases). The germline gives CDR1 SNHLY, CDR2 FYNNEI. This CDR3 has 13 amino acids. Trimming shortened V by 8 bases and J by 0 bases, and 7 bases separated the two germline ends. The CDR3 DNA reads TGTGCCAGCGGGGGTCCAACTAATGAAAAACTGTTTTTT. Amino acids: CASGGPTNEKLFF. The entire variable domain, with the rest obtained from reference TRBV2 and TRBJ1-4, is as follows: EPEVTQTPSHQVTQMGQEVILRCVPISNHLYFYWYRQILGQKVEFLVSFYNNEISEKSEIFDDQFSVERPDGSNFTLKIRSTKLEDSAMYFCASGGPTNEKLFFGSGTQLSVL.

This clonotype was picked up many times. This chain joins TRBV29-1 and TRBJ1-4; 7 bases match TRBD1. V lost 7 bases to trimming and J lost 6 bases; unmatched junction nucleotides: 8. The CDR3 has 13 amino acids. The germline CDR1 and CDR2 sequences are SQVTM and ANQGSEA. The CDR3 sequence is CSGGGGMDEKLFF. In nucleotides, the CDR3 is TGCAGCGGTGGAGGGGGCATGGATGAAAAACTGTTTTTT. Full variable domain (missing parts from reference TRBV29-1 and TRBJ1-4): SAVISQKPSRDICQRGTSLTIQCQVDSQVTMMFWYRQQPGQSLTLIATANQGSEATYESGFVIDKFPISRPNLTFSTLTVSNMSPEDSSIYLCSGGGGMDEKLFFGSGTQLSVL.

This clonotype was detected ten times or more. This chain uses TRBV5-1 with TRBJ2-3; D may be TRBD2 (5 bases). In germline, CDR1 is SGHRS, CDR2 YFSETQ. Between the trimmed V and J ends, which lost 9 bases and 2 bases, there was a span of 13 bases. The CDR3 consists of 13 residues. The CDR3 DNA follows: TGCGCCACAGGACTTGGGGACACAGATACGCAGTATTTT. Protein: CATGLGDTDTQYF.

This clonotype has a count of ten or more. The CDR3 loop reads CATSRDRPAYGYTF. Written as DNA, the CDR3 is TGTGCCACCAGCAGAGATCGGCCAGCCTATGGCTACACCTTC. The rearrangement joins TRBV15 to TRBJ1-2; D not certain. The V gene's germline CDR1 is LNHNV and CDR2 YYDKDF (reference sequence). The CDR3 length is 14 residues. Trimming shortened V by 0 bases and J by 4 bases, and 9 bases separated the two germline ends.

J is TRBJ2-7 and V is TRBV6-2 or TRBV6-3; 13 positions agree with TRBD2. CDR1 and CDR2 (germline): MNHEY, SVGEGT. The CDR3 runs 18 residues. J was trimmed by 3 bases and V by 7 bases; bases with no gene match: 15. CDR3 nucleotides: TGTGCCAGCACGGGCGACAGAGATGGACTAGCGGGAGTCTACGAGCAGTACTTC. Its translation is CASTGDRDGLAGVYEQYF.